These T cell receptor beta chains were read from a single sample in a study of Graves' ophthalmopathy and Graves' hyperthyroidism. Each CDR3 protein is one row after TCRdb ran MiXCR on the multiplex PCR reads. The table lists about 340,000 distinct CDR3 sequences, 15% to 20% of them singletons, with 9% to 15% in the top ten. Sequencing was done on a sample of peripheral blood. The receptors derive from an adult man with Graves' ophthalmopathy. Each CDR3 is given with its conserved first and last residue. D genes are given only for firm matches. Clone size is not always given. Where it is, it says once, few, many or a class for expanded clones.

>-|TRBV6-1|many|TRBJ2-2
TGTGCCAGCAGTCGGTCCGGGGAGCTGTTTTTT
CASSRSGELFF
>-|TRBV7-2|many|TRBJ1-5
TGTGCCAGCAGCTCACACAGGATTAGCAATCAGCCCCAGCATTTT
CASSSHRISNQPQHF
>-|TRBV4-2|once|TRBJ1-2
TGTGCCAGCAGCCAGGAAGGAGTCGATGGCTACACCTTC
CASSQEGVDGYTF
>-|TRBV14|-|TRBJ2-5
TGTGCCAGCAGCCAAGTGGTGGGGACCCAAGAGACCCAGTACTTC
CASSQVVGTQETQYF
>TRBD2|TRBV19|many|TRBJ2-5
TGTGCCAGTAGTATAGAGGCTAGCGGGAGTCCGGAGACCCAGTACTTC
CASSIEASGSPETQYF
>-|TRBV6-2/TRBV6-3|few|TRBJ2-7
TGTGCCACCACGCGACCAGGCTCCTACGAGCAGTACTTC
CATTRPGSYEQYF
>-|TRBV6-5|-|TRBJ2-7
TGTGCCAGCAGTTACTCGATCCAGCTGGGCTCCTACGAGCAGTACTTC
CASSYSIQLGSYEQYF
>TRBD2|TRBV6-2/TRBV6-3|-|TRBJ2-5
TGTGCCACCAGCCGGGGCGGGAGAGAAGAGACCCAGTACTTC
CATSRGGREETQYF
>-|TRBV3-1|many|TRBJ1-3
TGTGCCAGCAGCCATCTCCTTGGAAACACCATATATTTT
CASSHLLGNTIYF
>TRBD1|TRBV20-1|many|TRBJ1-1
TGCAGTGCTCCGGGGAGACAGGGCCAAACTGAAGCTTTCTTT
CSAPGRQGQTEAFF
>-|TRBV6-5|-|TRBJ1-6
TGTGCCAGCAGTAGGGCGGGTAATTCACCCCTCCACTTT
CASSRAGNSPLHF
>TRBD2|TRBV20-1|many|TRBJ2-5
TGCAGTGCTCGAAGACTAGCGGGGGGTCGTGAGACCCAGTACTTC
CSARRLAGGRETQYF
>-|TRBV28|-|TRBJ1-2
TGTGCCAGCAGCCCAGGGATTTCGAATGGCTACACCTTC
CASSPGISNGYTF
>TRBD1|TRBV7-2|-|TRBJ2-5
TGTGCCAGCAGCCAACCCCAGGGGGCACGTGAGACCCAGTACTTC
CASSQPQGARETQYF
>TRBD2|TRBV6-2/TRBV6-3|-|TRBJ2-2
TGTGCCAGCAGTTACTCGATCTACCCGGGACTAGCGGACAACACCGGGGAGCTGTTTTTT
CASSYSIYPGLADNTGELFF
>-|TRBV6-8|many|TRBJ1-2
TGTGCCAGCGGTAATGGGAGTGGCCTTATGGACTATTATGGCTACACCTTC
CASGNGSGLMDYYGYTF
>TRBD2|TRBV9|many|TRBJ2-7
TGTGCCAGCAGCGTAGATGGGACTAGTTCCGAGCAGTACTTC
CASSVDGTSSEQYF
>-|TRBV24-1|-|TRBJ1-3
TGTGTCACCAGTGAGTCAGGGTCTTCTGGAAACACCATATATTTT
CVTSESGSSGNTIYF
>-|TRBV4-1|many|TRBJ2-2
TGCGCCAGCAGCCAAGATCGGGCAGCTGGACAGTTTTACACCGGGGAGCTGTTTTTT
CASSQDRAAGQFYTGELFF
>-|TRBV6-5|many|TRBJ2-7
TGTGCCAGCAGTTACCTGAGGACAGCCTCCTACGAGCAGTACTTC
CASSYLRTASYEQYF
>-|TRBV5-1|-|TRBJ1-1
TGCGCCAGCAGCCCGACAGTTGCCACTGAAGCTTTCTTT
CASSPTVATEAFF
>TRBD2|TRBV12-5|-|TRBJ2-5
TGTGCTAGTGGTTTGCCCTCTAGCGGGGGGGAGACCCAGTACTTC
CASGLPSSGGETQYF
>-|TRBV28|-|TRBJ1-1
TGTGCCAGCAGTCTACAGGACCGCAACACTGAAGCTTTCTTT
CASSLQDRNTEAFF
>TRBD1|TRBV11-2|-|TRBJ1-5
TGTGCCAGCAGCTTTTGGACAGGGGTTTCCAATCAGCCCCAGCATTTT
CASSFWTGVSNQPQHF
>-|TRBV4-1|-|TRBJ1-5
TGCGCCAGCAGCCAAGATCCTAACTTTGGGCTCCCCGGATGGAGTCAGCCCCAGCATTTT
CASSQDPNFGLPGWSQPQHF
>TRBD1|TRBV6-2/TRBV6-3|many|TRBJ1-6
TGTGCCAGCAGGATACGACAGGGGGACTCCTATAATTCACCCCTCCACTTT
CASRIRQGDSYNSPLHF
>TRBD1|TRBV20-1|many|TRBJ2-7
TGCAGTGCTAGAGCCCAGGGGGCTATTGACGAGCAGTACTTC
CSARAQGAIDEQYF
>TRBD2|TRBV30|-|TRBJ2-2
TGTGCCTTTAACCCGGGACTAGCGGGGGGGCGGATCACCGGGGAGCTGTTTTTT
CAFNPGLAGGRITGELFF